This section outlines one T cell receptor (beta chain) sequence together with its context. Its antigen is currently unknown. The study ran its PCR with 60 Vbeta and 13 Jbeta primers. Measured with immunoSEQ multiplex PCR; TCRdb has only the in-frame clones, and not every one. The sample has over 150,000 clones, over 70% seen once. Donors sampled were nominally healthy, though unrecorded immune exposures were likely. The sample comes from a study of cytomegalovirus exposure and HLA in healthy donors. Notes on the study in general: Later analysis identified several of the most significant clusters that appeared linked to common viral pathogens.

Sequencing used PBMCs. This sequence was found in a woman in her twenties or thirties in good health and CMV-seropositive.

The CDR3 spells CASSLIRVLAYYSTDTQYF. CDR3 coding DNA: TGTGCCAGCAGCTTAATACGGGTGCTAGCGTACTATAGCACAGATACGCAGTATTTT. This chain uses TRBV7-8 with TRBJ2-3, with TRBD2 as a possible D gene (6 bases). The germline V and J ends were trimmed by 2 bases and 0 bases, with 21 bases remaining between them. CDR3 size: 19 residues. Germline assignment: CDR1 SGHVS and CDR2 FQNEAQ. Combining the CDR3 with reference TRBV7-8 and TRBJ2-3 gives the whole variable domain GAGVSQSPRYKVAKRGQDVALRCDPISGHVSLFWYQQALGQGPEFLTYFQNEAQLDKSGLPSDRFFAERPEGSVSTLKIQRTQQEDSAVYLCASSLIRVLAYYSTDTQYFGPGTRLTVL.